Listed here are 9 T cell receptor beta chains from one sample, sequenced in a study of radiation and T cells in renal cell carcinoma. Time point: blood 4 weeks post-SBRT, at nephrectomy. Treatment denoted: 15 Gy SBRT to primary tumor, nephrectomy 4 weeks later. Method: immunoSEQ multiplex PCR; TCRdb's copy keeps in-frame clones and lacks some. Among 75,000 to 95,000 clones listed, just under 85% were seen once. Sample: blood, taken from a patient whose treatment included radiotherapy and nephrectomy. These receptors were obtained from a man aged 45-65 years with renal cell carcinoma.

The sample holds a few counts of this clone. V usage is TRBV19 and J usage is TRBJ1-5, with unresolved D. The germline gives CDR1 LNHDA, CDR2 SQIVND (reference sequence). CDR3 length equals 16 residues. V lost 7 bases and J 6 bases, leaving 22 bases between the germline ends. CDR3 region: CASTPQLPSSGQPQHF. The CDR3 nucleotides read TGTGCCAGTACCCCCCAACTACCGTCCTCGGGTCAGCCCCAGCATTTT.

V and J are TRBV7-3 and TRBJ1-1; no clear D gene. Deletions cut 5 bases from V and 1 base from J, with 8 bases between. Per the germline V gene, CDR1 is SGHTA and CDR2 is FQGTGA. The CDR3 totals 13 residues. This chain's CDR3 is CASSRSENTEAFF. For the CDR3, the DNA is TGTGCCAGCAGCCGCAGCGAGAACACTGAAGCTTTCTTT.

The rearrangement joins TRBV7-2 to TRBJ1-3, with D perhaps matching TRBD1 (5 bases). Trimming removed 0 bases at V and 3 bases at J, with 12 bases between. The CDR3 spans 16 residues. Germline V gene data show CDR1 as SGHTA and CDR2 as FQGNSA. The CDR3 bases are TGTGCCAGCAGCTTAGCGGCGGGGCCAGGTGGAAACACCATATATTTT. It codes for CASSLAAGPGGNTIYF.

V usage is TRBV7-9 and J usage is TRBJ2-7; TRBD1 matches at 9 bases. With 4 bases clipped from V and 3 bases from J, the junction kept 7 bases outside the gene matches. The CDR3 is made up of 15 amino acids. The germline V gene has CDR1 SEHNR and CDR2 FQNEAQ (reference sequence). The CDR3 region has the DNA TGTGCCAGCAGCTACGGGGGACAGGGCCTCTACGAGCAGTACTTC. Amino acid sequence: CASSYGGQGLYEQYF.

The rearrangement links TRBV25-1 to TRBJ2-7; D not certain. Germline V CDR1 and CDR2: MGHDK, SYGVNS. The CDR3 runs 14 residues. V lost 1 base and J 7 bases, leaving 14 bases between the germline ends. CDR3 amino acids: CASSEFNLLQEQYF. The CDR3 coding sequence is TGTGCCAGCAGTGAATTCAACCTACTACAAGAGCAGTACTTC.

CDR3 DNA: TGTGCCAGCAGTTTAAGGGGGAGTCGTGGCTACACCTTC. This codes for CASSLRGSRGYTF. The chain employs TRBV27 and TRBJ1-2; possibly TRBD1 for D (6 bases). Germline V gene sequence: CDR1 MNHEY, CDR2 SMNVEV (reference sequence). The CDR3 totals 13 residues. Trimming pared 2 bases from V and 7 bases from J, leaving 11 bases between.

The chain links TRBV4-3 to TRBJ2-1; 9 bases are shared with TRBD1. Germline assignment: CDR1 LGHNA and CDR2 YSLEER. The CDR3 is made up of 16 amino acids. V lost 5 bases, J lost 4 bases, and 9 bases stayed unmatched. CDR3 coding DNA: TGCGCCAGCAGCTCCCAACCGGGACAGGGTTACAATGAGCAGTTCTTC. This gives the protein CASSSQPGQGYNEQFF.

This clone occurred a few times. This sequence joins TRBV6-1 and TRBJ1-5, with unresolved D. V was cut by 7 bases and J by 2 bases, with 9 bases left in between. The CDR3 runs to 13 residues. CDR1 is MNHNS, CDR2 SASEGT, per germline. The CDR3 DNA reads as TGTGCCAGCATGCTTACAGGCAATCAGCCCCAGCATTTT. It encodes CASMLTGNQPQHF.

The V call is TRBV27, the J call TRBJ2-2; 7 bases map to TRBD1. The CDR3 has 16 residues. CDR1 is MNHEY and CDR2 is SMNVEV in the germline V gene (reference sequence). Trimming took 6 bases from V and 2 from J; bases not matched to a gene: 9. CDR3 protein: CASRAHRGVNTGELFF. In nucleotides, the CDR3 is TGTGCCAGCAGAGCACACAGGGGAGTAAACACCGGGGAGCTGTTTTTT.